These T cell receptor beta chains were read from a single sample in a study of Graves' ophthalmopathy and Graves' hyperthyroidism. TCRdb re-derived calls from the multiplex PCR reads in MiXCR, one entry per CDR3 protein. The table records about 380,000 distinct CDR3 sequences, just over 15% of them present only once. Material for sequencing was peripheral blood. The receptors come from a woman under 30 with stable Graves' hyperthyroidism. Each CDR3 is given with its conserved first and last residue.

j_call v_call cdr3_length cdr3_aa
TRBJ1-1 TRBV19 15 CASSLRQTLGTEAFF
TRBJ1-2 TRBV5-1 14 CASSLYQANYGYTF
TRBJ1-2 TRBV6-5 15 CASSYSDRVNYGYTF
TRBJ2-7 TRBV29-1 13 CSVSLVVADEQYF
TRBJ1-5 TRBV27 14 CASSPGYEYQPQHF
TRBJ1-5 TRBV6-2/TRBV6-3 15 CASSHSGTGDQPQHF
TRBJ1-1 TRBV11-1 13 CASSSGTHTEAFF
TRBJ2-7 TRBV5-5 14 CASSFAQPSYEQYF
TRBJ2-2 TRBV19 14 CASSIRGPLGELFF
TRBJ2-5 TRBV10-3 15 CAISESAGGVETQYF
TRBJ2-5 TRBV29-1 15 CSVARGGGAGETQYF
TRBJ2-2 TRBV6-1 15 CASSLRPRDAGELFF
TRBJ1-1 TRBV4-1 15 CASSLRGGTNTEAFF
TRBJ2-5 TRBV11-3 16 CASSLDPYRAEETQYF
TRBJ2-2 TRBV28 15 CASNSRGGSTGELFF
TRBJ2-7 TRBV11-2 17 CASSNHRYLYISYEQYF
TRBJ2-7 TRBV10-3 13 CAIASSGSYEQYF
TRBJ2-5 TRBV12-3/TRBV12-4 16 CASSPPGRGAAETQYF
TRBJ1-2 TRBV24-1 14 CATSDSAFNYGYTF
TRBJ2-5 TRBV18 14 CASSPLRGVETQYF
TRBJ1-1 TRBV19 14 CASSSGAYHTEAFF
TRBJ2-7 TRBV19 13 CASSIHGAYEQYF
TRBJ1-1 TRBV19 15 CASSGRTGVNTEAFF
TRBJ2-6 TRBV5-1 18 CASSRAPQAGGGANVLTF
TRBJ1-2 TRBV27 15 CASSSRQGQDYGYTF
TRBJ2-5 TRBV7-3 11 CASSPLAERYF
TRBJ1-1 TRBV13 13 CASSSPGPHWAFF
TRBJ1-5 TRBV12-3/TRBV12-4 15 CASSLTSNSNQPQHF
TRBJ1-3 TRBV9 15 CASSVGESSGNTIYF
TRBJ1-2 TRBV4-1 18 CASSQDPWGVFRLYGYTF
TRBJ1-6 TRBV3-1 14 CASSQARGISPLHF
TRBJ1-6 TRBV12-3/TRBV12-4 17 CASSPGDRGKSNSPLHF
TRBJ1-3 TRBV11-2 17 CASSLPDGQISGNTIYF
TRBJ1-2 TRBV3-1 12 CASSQGWGGYTF
TRBJ1-1 TRBV19 15 CASSTIRAGNTEAFF
TRBJ2-7 TRBV12-3/TRBV12-4 13 CASSLRTGDEQYF
TRBJ2-2 TRBV15 13 CATSRGPQGELFF
TRBJ1-5 TRBV24-1 12 CATSDLGEPQHF
TRBJ2-7 TRBV4-2 16 CASSQENAVGSYEQYF
TRBJ2-5 TRBV4-1 15 CASSQVLIKGETQYF
TRBJ1-2 TRBV6-5 14 CASSYAESNYGYTF
TRBJ2-7 TRBV6-1 12 CASGMGLDEQYF
TRBJ1-3 TRBV5-1 13 CASTGQTGNTIYF
TRBJ2-2 TRBV19 15 CASSYDTFDTGELFF
TRBJ2-2 TRBV27 19 CASSFEGAYSPANTGELFF
TRBJ2-7 TRBV12-3/TRBV12-4 17 CASSKSGTSGVPYEQYF
TRBJ2-4 TRBV4-2 15 CASSQDRTGGNIQYF
TRBJ1-6 TRBV2 17 CASSEAGRSSYNSPLHF
TRBJ1-1 TRBV2 11 CASSEVIGAFF
TRBJ1-6 TRBV3-1 14 CASSPVDSNSPLHF
TRBJ2-5 TRBV20-1 15 CSARDRVRTQETQYF
TRBJ2-5 TRBV6-2/TRBV6-3 14 CASRASGGAETQYF
TRBJ1-1 TRBV6-1 15 CASSEPHDRATEAFF
TRBJ2-5 TRBV20-1 15 CSARDSGGGQETQYF
TRBJ1-2 TRBV18 16 CASSPQGQLANYGYTF